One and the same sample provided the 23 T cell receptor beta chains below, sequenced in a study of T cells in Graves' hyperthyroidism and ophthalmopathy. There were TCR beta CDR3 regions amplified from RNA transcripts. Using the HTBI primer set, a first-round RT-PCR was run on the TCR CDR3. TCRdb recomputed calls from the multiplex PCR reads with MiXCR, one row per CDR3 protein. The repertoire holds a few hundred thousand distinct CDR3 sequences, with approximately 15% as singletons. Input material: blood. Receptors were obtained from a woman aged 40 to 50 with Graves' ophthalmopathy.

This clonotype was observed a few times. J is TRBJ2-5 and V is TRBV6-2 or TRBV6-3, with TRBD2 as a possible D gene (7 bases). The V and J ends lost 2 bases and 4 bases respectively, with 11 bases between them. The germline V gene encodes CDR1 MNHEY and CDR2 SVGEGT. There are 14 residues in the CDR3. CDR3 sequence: CASSYAGAGETQYF. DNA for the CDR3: TGTGCCAGCAGTTACGCGGGGGCAGGAGAGACCCAGTACTTC.

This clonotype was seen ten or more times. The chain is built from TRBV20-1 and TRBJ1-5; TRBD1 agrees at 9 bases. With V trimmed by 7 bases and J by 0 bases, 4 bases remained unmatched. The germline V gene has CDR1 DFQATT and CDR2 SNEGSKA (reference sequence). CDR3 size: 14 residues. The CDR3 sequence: CSVTGGYSNQPQHF. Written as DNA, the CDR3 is TGCAGTGTCACAGGGGGCTATAGCAATCAGCCCCAGCATTTT.

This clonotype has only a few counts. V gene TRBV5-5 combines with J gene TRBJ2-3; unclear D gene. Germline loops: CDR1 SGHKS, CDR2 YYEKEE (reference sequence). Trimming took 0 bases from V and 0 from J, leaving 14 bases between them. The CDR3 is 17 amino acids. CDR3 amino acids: CASSLAARITSTDTQYF. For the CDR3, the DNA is TGTGCCAGCAGCTTGGCGGCCCGGATCACTAGCACAGATACGCAGTATTTT.

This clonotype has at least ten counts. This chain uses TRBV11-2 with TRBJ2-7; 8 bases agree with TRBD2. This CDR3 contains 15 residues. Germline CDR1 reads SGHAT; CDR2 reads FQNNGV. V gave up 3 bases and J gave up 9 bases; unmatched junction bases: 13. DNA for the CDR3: TGTGCCAGCAGCTTGGGTGGTAGCGGGACCCCATCGCAGTACTTC. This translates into CASSLGGSGTPSQYF.

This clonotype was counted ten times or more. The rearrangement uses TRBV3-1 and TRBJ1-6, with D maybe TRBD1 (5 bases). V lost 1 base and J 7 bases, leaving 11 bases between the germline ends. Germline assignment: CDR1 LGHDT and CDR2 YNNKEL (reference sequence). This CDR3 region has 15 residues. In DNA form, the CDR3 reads TGTGCCAGCAGCCAAGGCTCAGGGTGGAATTCACCCCTCCACTTT. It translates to CASSQGSGWNSPLHF.

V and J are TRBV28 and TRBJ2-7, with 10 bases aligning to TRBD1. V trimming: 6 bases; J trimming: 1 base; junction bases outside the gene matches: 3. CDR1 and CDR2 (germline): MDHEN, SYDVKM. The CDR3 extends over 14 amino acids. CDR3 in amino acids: CASSGQGESYEQYF. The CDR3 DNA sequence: TGTGCCAGCAGCGGACAGGGGGAGTCCTACGAGCAGTACTTC.

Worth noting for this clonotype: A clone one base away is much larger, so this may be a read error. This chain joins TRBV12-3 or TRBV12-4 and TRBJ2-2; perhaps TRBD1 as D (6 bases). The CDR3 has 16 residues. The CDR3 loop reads CASRSTGSLYTGELSF. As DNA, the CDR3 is TGTGCCAGCAGGTCAACAGGGAGTTTATACACCGGGGAGCTGTCTTTT.

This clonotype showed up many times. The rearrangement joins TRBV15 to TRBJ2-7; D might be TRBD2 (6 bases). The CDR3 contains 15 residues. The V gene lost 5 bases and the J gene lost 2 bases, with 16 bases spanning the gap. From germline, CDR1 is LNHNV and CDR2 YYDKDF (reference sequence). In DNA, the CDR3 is TGTGCCACCAGCTTTCTAAGCGGGTCAGCCTACGAGCAGTACTTC. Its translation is CATSFLSGSAYEQYF.

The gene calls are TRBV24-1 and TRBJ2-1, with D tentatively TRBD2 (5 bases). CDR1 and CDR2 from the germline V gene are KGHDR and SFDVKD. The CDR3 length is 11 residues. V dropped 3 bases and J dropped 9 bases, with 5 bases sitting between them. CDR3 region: CATSDGSEQFF. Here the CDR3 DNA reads TGTGCCACCAGTGATGGGAGTGAGCAGTTCTTC.

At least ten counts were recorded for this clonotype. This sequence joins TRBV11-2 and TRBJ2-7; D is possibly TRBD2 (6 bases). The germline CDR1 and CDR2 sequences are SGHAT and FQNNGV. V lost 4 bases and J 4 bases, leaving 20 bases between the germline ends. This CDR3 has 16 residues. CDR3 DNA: TGTGCCAGCAGCTCTAGAGAACCGGGACTTTTTTACGAGCAGTACTTC. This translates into CASSSREPGLFYEQYF. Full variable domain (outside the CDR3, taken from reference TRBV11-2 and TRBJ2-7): EAGVAQSPRYKIIEKRQSVAFWCNPISGHATLYWYQQILGQGPKLLIQFQNNGVVDDSQLPKDRFSAERLKGVDSTLKIQPAKLEDSAVYLCASSSREPGLFYEQYFGPGTRLTVT.

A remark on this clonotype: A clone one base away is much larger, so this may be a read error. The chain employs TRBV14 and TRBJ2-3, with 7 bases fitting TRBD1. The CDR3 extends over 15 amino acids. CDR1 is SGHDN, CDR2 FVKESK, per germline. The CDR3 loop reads CASSPGTADTGTQYF. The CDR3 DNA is TGTGCCAGCAGCCCCGGGACAGCAGACACAGGTACGCAGTATTTT.

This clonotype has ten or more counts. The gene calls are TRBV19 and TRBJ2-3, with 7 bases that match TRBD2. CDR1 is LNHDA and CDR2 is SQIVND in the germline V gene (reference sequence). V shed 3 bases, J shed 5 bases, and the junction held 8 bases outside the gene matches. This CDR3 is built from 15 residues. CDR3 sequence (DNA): TGTGCCAGTAGTATTACTAGCGTTGCGGGAGATACGCAGTATTTT. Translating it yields CASSITSVAGDTQYF. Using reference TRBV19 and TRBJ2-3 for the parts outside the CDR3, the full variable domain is DGGITQSPKYLFRKEGQNVTLSCEQNLNHDAMYWYRQDPGQGLRLIYYSQIVNDFQKGDIAEGYSVSREKKESFPLTVTSAQKNPTAFYLCASSITSVAGDTQYFGPGTRLTVL.

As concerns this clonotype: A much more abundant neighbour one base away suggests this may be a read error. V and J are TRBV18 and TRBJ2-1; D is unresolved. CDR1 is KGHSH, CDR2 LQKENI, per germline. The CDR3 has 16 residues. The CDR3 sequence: CASPPDKMVVSGEQFF. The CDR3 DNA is TGTGCCAGCCCACCCGATAAGATGGTCGTATCGGGTGAGCAGTTCTTC.

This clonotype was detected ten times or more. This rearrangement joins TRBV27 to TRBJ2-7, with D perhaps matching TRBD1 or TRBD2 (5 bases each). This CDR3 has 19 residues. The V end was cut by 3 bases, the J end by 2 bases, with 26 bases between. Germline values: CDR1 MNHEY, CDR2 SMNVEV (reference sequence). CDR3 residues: CASSFALTIRGPSPYEQYF. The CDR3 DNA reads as TGTGCCAGCAGTTTTGCCCTTACAATCCGGGGACCTTCTCCCTACGAGCAGTACTTC.

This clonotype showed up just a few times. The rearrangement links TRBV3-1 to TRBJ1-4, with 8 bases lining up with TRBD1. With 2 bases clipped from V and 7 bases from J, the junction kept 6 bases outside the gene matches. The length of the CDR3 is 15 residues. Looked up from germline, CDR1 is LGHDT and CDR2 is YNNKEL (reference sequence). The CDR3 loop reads CASSQRTGRAEKLFF. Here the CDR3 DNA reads TGTGCCAGCAGCCAACGGACAGGGCGTGCTGAAAAACTGTTTTTT.

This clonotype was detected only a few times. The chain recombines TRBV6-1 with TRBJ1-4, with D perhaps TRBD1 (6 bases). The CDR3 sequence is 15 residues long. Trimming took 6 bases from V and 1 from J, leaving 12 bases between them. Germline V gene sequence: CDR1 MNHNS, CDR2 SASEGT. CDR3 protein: CASRDRGKTNEKLFF. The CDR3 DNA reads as TGTGCCAGCAGGGACAGAGGGAAAACTAATGAAAAACTGTTTTTT.

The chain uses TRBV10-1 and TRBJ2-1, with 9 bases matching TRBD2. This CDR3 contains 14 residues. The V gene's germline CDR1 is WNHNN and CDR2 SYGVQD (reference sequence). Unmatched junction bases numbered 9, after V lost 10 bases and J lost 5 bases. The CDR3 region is CATSMLAGNNEQFF. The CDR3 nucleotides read TGCGCCACCTCCATGCTAGCGGGAAACAATGAGCAGTTCTTC.

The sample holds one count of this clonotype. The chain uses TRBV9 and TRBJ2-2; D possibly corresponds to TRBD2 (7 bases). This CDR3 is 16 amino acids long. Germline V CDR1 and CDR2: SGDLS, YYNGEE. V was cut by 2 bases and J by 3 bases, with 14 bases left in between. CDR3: CASSVRGGADTGELFF. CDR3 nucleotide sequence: TGTGCCAGCAGCGTGAGAGGGGGGGCTGACACCGGGGAGCTGTTTTTT.

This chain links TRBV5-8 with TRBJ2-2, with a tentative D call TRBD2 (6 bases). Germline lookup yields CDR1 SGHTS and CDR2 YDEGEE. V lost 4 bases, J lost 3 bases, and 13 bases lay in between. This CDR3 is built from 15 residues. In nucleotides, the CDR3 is TGTGCCAGCAGCATGGGACTGGGCGACACCGGGGAGCTGTTTTTT. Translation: CASSMGLGDTGELFF.

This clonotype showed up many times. CDR3 sequence reads: CASSHTSNEQFF. CDR3 bases: TGCGCCAGCAGCCATACTAGCAATGAGCAGTTCTTC. This rearrangement joins TRBV5-1 to TRBJ2-1, with D perhaps TRBD2 (5 bases). The CDR3 runs 12 residues. Trimming removed 4 bases from V and 6 bases from J, with 8 bases in between. CDR1 is SGHRS, CDR2 YFSETQ, per germline.

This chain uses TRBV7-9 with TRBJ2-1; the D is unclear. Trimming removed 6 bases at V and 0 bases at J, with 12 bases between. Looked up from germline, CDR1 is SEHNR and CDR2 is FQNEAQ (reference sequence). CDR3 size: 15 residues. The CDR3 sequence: CASRGGASSYNEQFF. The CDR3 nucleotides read TGTGCCAGCAGGGGCGGTGCAAGCTCCTACAATGAGCAGTTCTTC. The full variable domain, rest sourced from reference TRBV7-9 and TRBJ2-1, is DTGVSQNPRHKITKRGQNVTFRCDPISEHNRLYWYRQTLGQGPEFLTYFQNEAQLEKSRLLSDRFSAERPKGSFSTLEIQRTEQGDSAMYLCASRGGASSYNEQFFGPGTRLTVL.

The CDR3 here is CSALASGRENIQYF. The CDR3, as DNA: TGCAGTGCTTTGGCTAGCGGGAGAGAAAACATTCAGTACTTC. V gene TRBV20-1 combines with J gene TRBJ2-4; TRBD2 agrees at 10 bases. Trimming removed 5 bases from V and 5 bases from J; junction bases left unmatched: 6. Germline CDR1 DFQATT, CDR2 SNEGSKA (reference sequence). The CDR3 contains 14 residues.

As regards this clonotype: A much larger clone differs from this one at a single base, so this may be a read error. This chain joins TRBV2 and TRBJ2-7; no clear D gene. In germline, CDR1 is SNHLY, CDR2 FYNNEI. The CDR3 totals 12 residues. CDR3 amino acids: CASTVQSYEQCF. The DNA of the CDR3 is TGTGCCAGCACCGTACAGTCCTACGAGCAGTGCTTC. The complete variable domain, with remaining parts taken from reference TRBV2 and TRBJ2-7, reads EPEVTQTPSHQVTQMGQEVILRCVPISNHLYFYWYRQILGQKVEFLVSFYNNEISEKSEIFDDQFSVERPDGSNFTLKIRSTKLEDSAMYFCASTVQSYEQCFGPGTRLTVT.